Sequencing of this T cell receptor (beta chain) was carried out in a study of response to subunit inactivated influenza vaccine. TCRdb recomputed calls from the RT-PCR reads with MiXCR, one row per CDR3 protein. Of more than 400,000 distinct CDR3 sequences in the sample, over 9.5% were seen once. Trimming cost V 5 bases and J 2 bases; bases outside gene matches: 11. CDR1 and CDR2 from the germline V gene are MNHEY and SVGEGT. This CDR3 comprises 18 residues. The receptor was isolated from a man aged 45-60 years who received an inactivated influenza vaccine. Sequencing used PBMCs from blood, obtained 40 to 50 days after vaccination. The chain links TRBV6-2 or TRBV6-3 to TRBJ2-3, with 12 bases aligning to TRBD2. This CDR3 is CASSRTSGGIPYTDTQYF. CDR3 nucleotides: TGTGCCAGCAGTAGAACTAGCGGGGGGATTCCTTACACAGATACGCAGTATTTT.